This is a list of T cell receptor beta chains from one sample in a study of T cells after yellow fever vaccination. TCRdb fed the 5' RACE reads into MiXCR, producing one record per CDR3 protein. The sample holds 200,000 or so distinct CDR3 sequences; more than 6.5% are singletons and the top ten take approximately 1%. The sequencing used CD4+ T cells sorted from PBMCs, collected on the day of the yellow fever booster vaccination. These receptors came from a man in his thirties or forties who received the YFV17D yellow fever vaccine. CDR3s include the opening cysteine and the closing phenylalanine or tryptophan. A D gene is named only where the DNA matches it firmly. The size entry is marked missing in some rows and otherwise reads once, few, many or a size class.

CDR3 DNA	CDR3 protein	clone size	J gene	D gene	V gene
TGTGCCAGTAGACACCCTCGGCGGGGCTACAATGAGCAGTTCTTC	CASRHPRRGYNEQFF	few	TRBJ2-1	.	TRBV19
TGTGCCATCAGTGCAGGACAGGGTGGTACTGAAGCTTTCTTT	CAISAGQGGTEAFF	many	TRBJ1-1	TRBD1	TRBV10-3
TGTGCCAGTAGTATTTCGATAAATGGCGGGGAGCTGTTTTTT	CASSISINGGELFF	few	TRBJ2-2	.	TRBV19
TGTGCCAGCAGCGACGGTTCCGTAAGGAATCAGCCCCAGCATTTT	CASSDGSVRNQPQHF	many	TRBJ1-5	.	TRBV7-9
TGTGCCAGCTCACCACGCCCCCTCGGGCGAGAGACCCAGTACTTC	CASSPRPLGRETQYF	few	TRBJ2-5	.	TRBV18
TGTGCCAGCAGCGCAGGCAGGGGTGCATACTACGAGCAGTACTTC	CASSAGRGAYYEQYF	many	TRBJ2-7	.	TRBV7-2
TGTGCCAGCAGCTTTCGGCGCGATAGCGCTAATGAAAAACTGTTTTTT	CASSFRRDSANEKLFF	many	TRBJ1-4	.	TRBV7-2
TGTGCCAGCAGCTTAGTCCCAAGTAGCGGTTCATCCTACGAGCAGTACTTC	CASSLVPSSGSSYEQYF	few	TRBJ2-7	.	TRBV7-9
TGCGCCAGCAGCCAACCGGGACTCACAGATACGCAGTATTTT	CASSQPGLTDTQYF	many	TRBJ2-3	.	TRBV4-3
TGTGCCAGCAGCTTTGGGAGTCCCTCTGGGGCCAACGTCCTGACTTTC	CASSFGSPSGANVLTF	many	TRBJ2-6	.	TRBV5-5
TGTGCCAGCATTACAGGGGGTCTAGCGGGAAAAAATGAGCAGTTCTTC	CASITGGLAGKNEQFF	many	TRBJ2-1	.	TRBV28
TGTGCCACCAGTGAAGGGGGCGCGGAGGAGCAGTACTTC	CATSEGGAEEQYF	few	TRBJ2-7	TRBD1	TRBV24-1
TGTGCCAGCAATAGGGGGGCGCTTTACAATGAGCAGTTCTTC	CASNRGALYNEQFF	.	TRBJ2-1	.	TRBV6-1
TGTGCCAGCAGCGCCCGGACAGGGGAAGAGACCCAGTACTTC	CASSARTGEETQYF	many	TRBJ2-5	TRBD1	TRBV11-2
TGTGCCAGCATCCCTAAGGGGCAGGGGACGGTATATGGCTACACCTTC	CASIPKGQGTVYGYTF	.	TRBJ1-2	.	TRBV6-1
TGCAGCGTCCGCCAGAGCGGGACGAACACCGGGGAGCTGTTTTTT	CSVRQSGTNTGELFF	.	TRBJ2-2	TRBD2	TRBV29-1
TGCGCCAGCAGCTTGGACAGAACTAATGAAAAACTGTTTTTT	CASSLDRTNEKLFF	many	TRBJ1-4	.	TRBV5-1
TGTGCCAGCAGTTCTGCAGGGACAGGGATAAATCAGCCCCAGCATTTT	CASSSAGTGINQPQHF	few	TRBJ1-5	TRBD1	TRBV6-2/TRBV6-3
TGCGCCAGCAGCTTCCGGACAGGGGTTGGCTACACCTTC	CASSFRTGVGYTF	many	TRBJ1-2	TRBD1	TRBV5-1
TGTGCCAGCAGCTTATTATCAGGAGAGGTAAATGAGCAGTTCTTC	CASSLLSGEVNEQFF	many	TRBJ2-1	.	TRBV7-9
TGTGCCAGCCGAGCCTTCGCCTCCTACGAGCAGTACTTC	CASRAFASYEQYF	many	TRBJ2-7	.	TRBV27
TGTGCCAGCAGTTACAACTTTAGACTAGCGAACTACAATGAGCAGTTCTTC	CASSYNFRLANYNEQFF	many	TRBJ2-1	TRBD2	TRBV6-5
TGTGCCAGCAGTCCAGGGGATCGCGAGCAGTACTTC	CASSPGDREQYF	few	TRBJ2-7	.	TRBV7-8
TGCGCCAGCAGCTTGGAGCCCGGGAGGGCTTTGTCGGTCAAAAACATTCAGTACTTC	CASSLEPGRALSVKNIQYF	many	TRBJ2-4	TRBD2	TRBV5-1
TGCAGCGTTGCCGGGGGGGCTGCCTACAATGAGCAGTTCTTC	CSVAGGAAYNEQFF	many	TRBJ2-1	TRBD2	TRBV29-1
TGTGACATCAGTGAATTGCCAGCGGGAGGGAGCAATGAGCAGTTCTTC	CDISELPAGGSNEQFF	.	TRBJ2-1	TRBD2	TRBV10-3
TGTGCCAGCAGCTTGGAGGGTAATGAGCAGTTCTTC	CASSLEGNEQFF	many	TRBJ2-1	.	TRBV5-1
TGCAGCGTTGATTTTGTTAGCGGGAGTTACAATGAGCAGTTCTTC	CSVDFVSGSYNEQFF	.	TRBJ2-1	TRBD2	TRBV29-1
TGTGCCAGCAGTTCAGACAGGGCCGAAGAGACCCAGTACTTC	CASSSDRAEETQYF	many	TRBJ2-5	TRBD1	TRBV6-2/TRBV6-3
TGTGCCAGCAGTTTTCGACCTGCCCGGTACGAGCAGTACTTC	CASSFRPARYEQYF	many	TRBJ2-7	.	TRBV28
TGCGCCAGCAGGAAGGGACAGAACAATGAGCAGTTCTTC	CASRKGQNNEQFF	medium-sized	TRBJ2-1	TRBD1	TRBV5-1
TGTGCCAGCAGTTTGGCCAGCTATGGCTACACCTTC	CASSLASYGYTF	many	TRBJ1-2	.	TRBV12-3/TRBV12-4
TGTGCCAGCAGTTCAGGGGTTGGCTATGGCTACACCTTC	CASSSGVGYGYTF	many	TRBJ1-2	.	TRBV28
TGTGCCAGCTCACCATTTCCGGGGACTCGGCGGGATACGCAGTATTTT	CASSPFPGTRRDTQYF	.	TRBJ2-3	.	TRBV18
TGTGCCATCAGTACAGGGGGGAACACAGATACGCAGTATTTT	CAISTGGNTDTQYF	.	TRBJ2-3	TRBD1	TRBV10-3
TGTGCCAGCAGAGAAGGGGGCGGGCCGTACTTC	CASREGGGPYF	many	TRBJ2-7	TRBD1	TRBV6-6
TGTGCCAGCAGTTTTCAGGGCCAGGGGGGGGGTTTGAGCAATCAGCCCCAGCATTTT	CASSFQGQGGGLSNQPQHF	.	TRBJ1-5	TRBD1	TRBV12-3/TRBV12-4